The 27 T cell receptor beta chains presented below share a single source sample, sequenced in a study of OX40 agonist ivuxolimab in advanced cancers. Here immunoSEQ multiplex PCR was the method, and the copy in TCRdb shows in-frame clones only, minus some. This repertoire shows 80,000 to 100,000 clones, around 88% found once; its top ten account for 0.5%. This specimen was CD4+ or CD8+ T cells sorted from blood, taken in a trial of the OX40 agonist ivuxolimab. These receptors were collected from an adult with an advanced solid tumor such as melanoma, head and neck, liver or kidney cancer.

The chain has TRBV11-3 and TRBJ2-3; the match to TRBD2 covers 7 bases. Germline trimming cut 8 bases from V and 7 bases from J; bases unmatched to any gene: 12. The CDR3 runs 14 residues. Germline V gene sequence: CDR1 SGHNT, CDR2 YENEEA. This CDR3 reads CASATGRGVNTQYF. For the CDR3, the DNA is TGTGCCAGCGCCACGGGGAGGGGCGTGAATACGCAGTATTTT.

The CDR3 loop reads CASSVAADTYGYTF. The CDR3 DNA reads as TGTGCCAGCAGCGTAGCCGCGGACACCTATGGCTACACCTTC. The chain couples TRBV9 to TRBJ1-2; possibly TRBD1 for D (5 bases). The V gene's germline CDR1 is SGDLS and CDR2 YYNGEE. CDR3 size: 14 residues. V was cut by 0 bases and J by 4 bases, with 10 bases left in between.

V usage is TRBV11-2 and J usage is TRBJ2-5, with D maybe TRBD1 (6 bases). The better agreement between TRBJ2-7 and the DNA end casts doubt on the J call. Germline CDR1 is SGHAT and CDR2 is FQNNGV. The CDR3 has 14 amino acids. The CDR3 spells CASSPRQDFYEQYF. Here the CDR3 DNA reads TGTGCCAGCAGCCCGCGACAGGACTTCTACGAGCAGTACTTC.

V gene TRBV4-3 combines with J gene TRBJ2-7; D is unclear. Trimming removed 0 bases from V and 2 bases from J, with 8 bases in between. Looked up from germline, CDR1 is LGHNA and CDR2 is YSLEER. The CDR3 consists of 14 residues. This chain's CDR3 is CASSQESGTYEQYF. The CDR3 DNA reads as TGCGCCAGCAGCCAAGAATCAGGAACCTACGAGCAGTACTTC.

The V call is TRBV5-1, the J call TRBJ1-4, with D possibly matching TRBD1 (6 bases). The germline V gene has CDR1 SGHRS and CDR2 YFSETQ. V was shortened by 2 bases and J by 7 bases, with 15 bases between the two germline ends. The CDR3 runs to 15 residues. The CDR3 nucleotides read TGCGCCAGCAGCTTTAGTCCAGGGGTGGGTGAAAAACTGTTTTTT. Residues: CASSFSPGVGEKLFF. The full variable domain, rest sourced from reference TRBV5-1 and TRBJ1-4, is KAGVTQTPRYLIKTRGQQVTLSCSPISGHRSVSWYQQTPGQGLQFLFEYFSETQRNKGNFPGRFSGRQFSNSRSEMNVSTLELGDSALYLCASSFSPGVGEKLFFGSGTQLSVL.

The CDR3 protein is CASRPGQGNTGELFF. The CDR3 region has the DNA TGTGCCAGCAGGCCGGGACAGGGGAACACCGGGGAGCTGTTTTTT. This chain uses TRBV27 with TRBJ2-2; 9 positions match TRBD1. This CDR3 has 15 amino acids. Losses at the gene ends were 6 bases for V and 1 base for J; bases not matched to a gene: 3. In germline, CDR1 is MNHEY, CDR2 SMNVEV (reference sequence).

The CDR3 protein is CASSPDRDPSYEQYF. CDR3 sequence (DNA): TGTGCCAGCAGCCCCGACAGGGACCCCTCCTACGAGCAGTACTTC. The chain recombines TRBV6-5 with TRBJ2-7, with 7 bases identical to TRBD1. Germline V lookup: CDR1 MNHEY, CDR2 SVGAGI. J was trimmed by 0 bases and V by 6 bases; bases with no gene match: 8. The CDR3 runs to 15 residues.

The chain links TRBV6-5 to TRBJ1-6; no clear D gene. This CDR3 region has 13 residues. Germline values: CDR1 MNHEY, CDR2 SVGAGI. Between the trimmed V and J ends, which lost 2 bases and 7 bases, there was a span of 6 bases. The CDR3 is CASSYGLNSPLHF. CDR3 in DNA: TGTGCCAGCAGTTACGGATTAAATTCACCCCTCCACTTT.

The chain has TRBV11-2 and TRBJ2-5; a weak D match, TRBD1 (6 bases). Germline V gene lookup returns CDR1 SGHAT and CDR2 FQNNGV. Between the trimmed V and J ends, which lost 2 bases and 13 bases, there was a span of 20 bases. This CDR3 is built from 14 residues. The CDR3: CASSLSLDRKAGYF. The CDR3 coding sequence is TGTGCCAGCAGCTTAAGTCTAGACAGGAAAGCTGGGTACTTC.

This chain uses TRBV10-2 with TRBJ2-4; no reliable D call. CDR1 is WSHSY, CDR2 SAAADI, per germline. This CDR3 spans 14 amino acids. The V and J ends lost 5 bases and 0 bases respectively, with 8 bases between them. The CDR3 DNA sequence: TGCGCCAGCAGTCCCCAGCTAGCCAAAAACATTCAGTACTTC. This codes for CASSPQLAKNIQYF.

Points on this clone: Within the sample, other DNA sequences also encode this same CDR3. The chain employs TRBV5-8 and TRBJ1-4; D is uncertain. Trimming took 4 bases from V and 8 from J, leaving 15 bases between them. Germline-derived CDR1 and CDR2 are SGHTS and YDEGEE. The length of the CDR3 is 14 residues. CDR3 DNA sequence: TGTGCCAGCAGCAAGCACCCCAGCTACGAAAAACTGTTTTTT. Its translation: CASSKHPSYEKLFF.

The CDR3 region is CATSGPHNQPQHF. The CDR3 DNA is TGTGCCACCTCCGGGCCTCACAATCAGCCCCAGCATTTT. The rearrangement uses TRBV2 and TRBJ1-5; D is unresolved. Germline lookup yields CDR1 SNHLY and CDR2 FYNNEI. V lost 10 bases and J lost 3, with 13 bases in between. The CDR3 covers 13 residues.

The chain employs TRBV18 and TRBJ2-1; 12 nucleotides match TRBD2. CDR1 and CDR2 (germline): KGHSH, LQKENI. The CDR3 runs to 16 residues. Trimming took 5 bases from V and 2 from J; bases not matched to a gene: 4. The CDR3 here is CASSLTSGGAYNEQFF. The CDR3 DNA follows: TGTGCCAGCTCATTGACTAGCGGGGGAGCCTACAATGAGCAGTTCTTC.

V gene TRBV28 combines with J gene TRBJ1-2; perhaps TRBD1 as D (5 bases). The V end lost 5 bases, the J end lost 0 bases, and 19 bases lay between the germline ends. The CDR3 has 17 residues. Germline values: CDR1 MDHEN, CDR2 SYDVKM. CDR3 nucleotides: TGTGCCAGCAGTGTGGGGGTCTTTGACCGTTCTAACTATGGCTACACCTTC. Translation gives CASSVGVFDRSNYGYTF.

The rearrangement links TRBV4-3 to TRBJ2-1; TRBD1 is a possible D gene (6 bases). The CDR3 consists of 15 residues. Germline V lookup: CDR1 LGHNA, CDR2 YSLEER. The ends were cut back, 4 bases at V and 7 bases at J, with 17 bases in the middle. The CDR3 DNA follows: TGCGCCAGCAGCCCCTGGCCGGCAGGGGAGAATGAGCAGTTCTTC. It is translated as CASSPWPAGENEQFF.

The V and J genes are TRBV7-7 and TRBJ2-5; 8 positions match TRBD2. CDR3 length equals 16 residues. V lost 1 base, J lost 4 bases, and 8 bases stayed unmatched. CDR1 and CDR2 from the germline V gene are SSHAT and FNYEAQ (reference sequence). The CDR3 here is CASSLGVGGGLETQYF. In DNA form, the CDR3 reads TGTGCCAGCAGCTTAGGGGTCGGGGGGGGCCTAGAGACCCAGTACTTC.

The rearrangement joins TRBV15 to TRBJ1-1; D gene unclear. This CDR3 has 15 amino acids. Trimming left V 1 base short and J 3 bases short, with 12 bases between. Germline lookup yields CDR1 LNHNV and CDR2 YYDKDF (reference sequence). CDR3 amino acids: CATSRVYSGDTEAFF. The CDR3 coding sequence is TGTGCCACCAGCAGAGTTTACTCTGGGGACACTGAAGCTTTCTTT. Supplemented by reference TRBV15 and TRBJ1-1, the full variable domain reads DAMVIQNPRYQVTQFGKPVTLSCSQTLNHNVMYWYQQKSSQAPKLLFHYYDKDFNNEADTPDNFQSRRPNTSFCFLDIRSPGLGDTAMYLCATSRVYSGDTEAFFGQGTRLTVV.

The chain recombines TRBV7-6 with TRBJ2-6; weak D call: TRBD2 (5 bases). The CDR3 runs 19 residues. Germline lookup yields CDR1 SGHVS and CDR2 FNYEAQ. The germline V and J ends were trimmed by 5 bases and 2 bases, with 22 bases remaining between them. The CDR3 is CASSPEIPTGMAGANVLTF. The CDR3 DNA reads TGTGCCAGCAGCCCCGAAATTCCGACCGGGATGGCTGGGGCCAACGTCCTGACTTTC.

The CDR3 sequence: CASSLQGTGTGELFF. CDR3 DNA: TGCGCCAGCAGCTTACAGGGGACGGGCACCGGGGAGCTGTTTTTT. The chain couples TRBV5-1 to TRBJ2-2; 7 bases map to TRBD1. The CDR3 is 15 residues long. CDR1 is SGHRS and CDR2 is YFSETQ in the germline V gene. Trimming at V came to 2 bases and at J to 4 bases, leaving 5 bases not matched to a gene.

The chain has TRBV15 and TRBJ2-5, with D unclear. The CDR3 length is 14 residues. CDR1 is LNHNV, CDR2 YYDKDF, per germline (reference sequence). Between the trimmed V and J ends, which lost 4 bases and 5 bases, there was a span of 14 bases. The CDR3 sequence is CATSKKPDRETQYF. The CDR3 nucleotides read TGTGCCACCAGCAAAAAACCCGATCGGGAGACCCAGTACTTC.

The J gene is TRBJ2-2, the V gene TRBV10-2; D gene unclear. The CDR3 extends over 13 amino acids. Trimming shortened V by 8 bases and J by 6 bases, and 13 bases separated the two germline ends. Germline values: CDR1 WSHSY, CDR2 SAAADI. CDR3 sequence reads: CASGQQGPGELFF. CDR3 DNA sequence: TGCGCCAGCGGCCAACAAGGCCCCGGGGAGCTGTTTTTT.

This clone came up a few times. The CDR3 region has the DNA TGTGCCAGCAGCGCCGGGACAGCATCCTATGGCTACACCTTC. This gives the protein CASSAGTASYGYTF. J is TRBJ1-2 and V is TRBV9; 7 bases are shared with TRBD1. V shed 3 bases, J shed 4 bases, and the junction held 6 bases outside the gene matches. This CDR3 contains 14 residues. Germline CDR1 reads SGDLS; CDR2 reads YYNGEE.

A remark on this clone: Additional DNA sequences in this sample encode the identical CDR3. V usage is TRBV5-1 and J usage is TRBJ2-5, with a possible D match to TRBD2 (7 bases). Trimming removed 4 bases at V and 1 base at J, with 14 bases between. The CDR3 sequence is 15 residues long. Germline CDR1 and CDR2: SGHRS and YFSETQ. CDR3 coding DNA: TGCGCCAGCAGCCTGGGGGGGGCGATCCAAGAGACCCAGTACTTC. Its translation is CASSLGGAIQETQYF.

The chain employs TRBV5-8 and TRBJ2-5; D might be TRBD1 or TRBD2, each matching 5 bases. In germline, CDR1 is SGHTS, CDR2 YDEGEE. The CDR3 is 15 amino acids. The ends were cut back, 4 bases at V and 2 bases at J, with 15 bases in the middle. CDR3 residues: CASSRRGGSQETQYF. Written as DNA, the CDR3 is TGTGCCAGCAGCCGTCGTGGGGGAAGTCAAGAGACCCAGTACTTC.

In the case of this clone: This sample also contains other DNA sequences that code for the same CDR3. The rearrangement joins TRBV2 to TRBJ1-3; D is ambiguous. Germline CDR1 is SNHLY and CDR2 is FYNNEI. The CDR3 loop spans 14 amino acids. The V gene lost 6 bases and the J gene lost 2 bases, with 11 bases spanning the gap. CDR3 region: CASSLSRTGNTIYF. The CDR3 region has the DNA TGTGCCAGCAGCCTCTCCCGTACTGGAAACACCATATATTTT.

This chain links TRBV23-1 with TRBJ1-3; D unclear. TRBV23-1 is an ORF, with its function uncertain. This CDR3 region has 18 residues. Between the trimmed V and J ends, which lost 1 base and 0 bases, there was a span of 16 bases. This chain's CDR3 is CASSQYGVHFCSGNTIYF. CDR3 sequence (DNA): TGCGCCAGCAGTCAATACGGCGTACACTTTTGCTCTGGAAACACCATATATTTT.

This clone was counted a few times. The gene calls are TRBV4-3 and TRBJ2-3; D uncertain. This CDR3 has 15 amino acids. Germline CDR1 is LGHNA and CDR2 is YSLEER. Between the trimmed V and J ends, which lost 1 base and 5 bases, there was a span of 13 bases. The CDR3 nucleotides are TGCGCCAGCAGCCAAGGGTTCGATCCAGGAGATACGCAGTATTTT. It specifies CASSQGFDPGDTQYF.